This T cell receptor beta chain was recorded in a study of blood T cell repertoires in COVID-19. Study-wide context: Specimens from acute and convalescent COVID-19 originated in the United States, Italy and Spain. Sources were T cells, B-cell-depleted T cells, or PBMCs; the material itself was cDNA or gDNA.

V was clipped by 3 bases and J by 0 bases, with 8 bases between them. CDR3 length: 13 residues. Looked up from germline, CDR1 is DFQATT and CDR2 is SNEGSKA (reference sequence). In the original processing: Estimation of nucleated cell counts was performed using reference gene primer amplification. The method was immunoSEQ multiplex PCR; TCRdb's version includes in-frame clones alone and lacks a portion of them. Clonal size and the V and J genes are those of that table, whereas D and trimming came from the DNA. The table shows roughly 200,000 clones, with around 83% occurring only once. The sequence was collected from a woman between 55 and 75 years old with acute or convalescent COVID-19. The sequenced material came from peripheral blood. The chain links TRBV20-1 to TRBJ1-1; no reliable D call. DNA of the CDR3: TGCAGTGCTAGTCGGTTAGTGAACACTGAAGCTTTCTTT. This codes for CSASRLVNTEAFF.